The 24 T cell receptor beta chains below all came from one sample that was sequenced in a study of vaccination effects on CD4 cells after COVID-19 (dated 2022 in TCRdb). The library was obtained by the immunoSEQ multiplex PCR assay. Here the immuneACCESS table is served through TCRdb, limited to in-frame sequences with V and J called. Missing clones are a known gap in these copies; in checked studies unresolved V genes cover under half, and the rest lacks a known reason. The sample includes roughly 21,000 clones, with 60% to 75% observed a single time. The top ten constitute roughly 25% of the sample. In the ViraFEST assay, PBMC were stimulated with viral peptide pools, and TCR sequencing was then used to find antigen-specific CD4+ T cell clonotypes based on their expansion. After around eleven days of culture, CD4+ T cells were isolated with the EasySep CD4+ T cell isolation kit. Healthy vaccine recipients had no prior SARS-CoV-2 infection, confirmed by negative nucleocapsid antibodies before and after vaccination.

Antigen specificity for these receptors is unknown. The sample consisted of CD4+ T cells from PBMCs cultured with HCoV-NL63 spike peptides, taken before COVID-19 vaccination. The cell subset or site label, as the study defines it: HCoV-NL63 spike overlapping peptide pool stimulation. All receptors derive from a human donor who received a COVID-19 vaccine.

The V call is TRBV5-6, the J call TRBJ1-5; no firm D call. V shed 0 bases and J shed 7 bases, with 8 bases lying between them. CDR3 length: 13 residues. Germline assignment: CDR1 SGHDT and CDR2 YYEEEE. The CDR3 reads CASSLAGMQPQHF. Here the CDR3 DNA reads TGTGCCAGCAGCTTGGCGGGGATGCAGCCCCAGCATTTT.

V gene TRBV2 combines with J gene TRBJ1-5, with D maybe TRBD1 (5 bases). V shed 0 bases and J shed 6 bases, with 12 bases lying between them. CDR1 SNHLY and CDR2 FYNNEI come from the germline V gene. The CDR3 sequence is 15 residues long. CDR3 in DNA: TGTGCCAGCAGTGAAGCGGCCGGGGCGGGTCAGCCCCAGCATTTT. Translating gives CASSEAAGAGQPQHF.

The CDR3 bases are TGTGCCAGCAGCTTAGGAGGAGGGGCCGGTACCAATCAGCCCCAGCATTTT. This translates into CASSLGGGAGTNQPQHF. The V and J genes are TRBV13 and TRBJ1-5; a possible D gene is TRBD1 (5 bases). The CDR3 is made up of 17 amino acids. Germline CDR1 PRHDT, CDR2 FYEKMQ (reference sequence). Trimming shortened V by 0 bases and J by 3 bases, and 15 bases separated the two germline ends. The entire variable domain, with the rest obtained from reference TRBV13 and TRBJ1-5, is as follows: AAGVIQSPRHLIKEKRETATLKCYPIPRHDTVYWYQQGPGQDPQFLISFYEKMQSDKGSIPDRFSAQQFSDYHSELNMSSLELGDSALYFCASSLGGGAGTNQPQHFGDGTRLSIL.

This chain joins TRBV12-3 or TRBV12-4 and TRBJ1-5, with no clear D. Trimming left V 4 bases short and J 2 bases short, with 3 bases between. This CDR3 has 12 amino acids. Here the CDR3 DNA reads TGTGCCAGCAGTTCGCGCAATCAGCCCCAGCATTTT. Translated, it gives CASSSRNQPQHF.

This CDR3 is CASSLWGASSNQPQHF. CDR3 in DNA: TGTGCCAGCAGTTTATGGGGGGCTAGTAGCAATCAGCCCCAGCATTTT. The genes are TRBV28 and TRBJ1-5; possible D gene TRBD1, 6 bases. The CDR3 spans 16 residues. Germline CDR1 reads MDHEN; CDR2 reads SYDVKM. The V gene lost 0 bases and the J gene lost 0 bases, with 9 bases spanning the gap.

J is TRBJ2-6 and V is TRBV4-1, with 9 bases lining up with TRBD2. CDR3 length: 18 residues. V dropped 1 base and J dropped 2; count of bases not matched to a gene: 6. Germline V CDR1 and CDR2: MGHRA, YSYEKL. The CDR3 loop reads CASSQGGGGSTGANVLTF. For the CDR3, the DNA is TGCGCCAGCAGCCAAGGCGGGGGGGGAAGTACTGGGGCCAACGTCCTGACTTTC.

On this clone: Relative to the germline gene, one junction end is altered; a read error may explain this. This rearrangement joins TRBV7-7 to TRBJ2-3, with D perhaps TRBD2 (5 bases). CDR1 and CDR2 from the germline V gene are SSHAT and FNYEAQ (reference sequence). CDR3 length equals 14 residues. The DNA for the CDR3 is TGTGCTAGCAGCCGAACTCCCGGGGCAGATACGCAGTATTTT. Encoded protein: CASSRTPGADTQYF.

CDR3 sequence (DNA): TGTGCCAGCAGCTGGACAGGGGGCACAGATACGCAGTATTTT. It is translated as CASSWTGGTDTQYF. The V and J genes are TRBV5-6 and TRBJ2-3, with 9 nucleotides matching TRBD1. The length of the CDR3 is 14 residues. Per the germline V gene, CDR1 is SGHDT and CDR2 is YYEEEE. The V and J ends lost 3 bases and 1 base, in that order; junction bases with no gene match: 0.

The chain joins TRBV6-6 to TRBJ2-7; D could derive from TRBD1 or TRBD2 (5 bases each). Germline CDR1 reads MNHNY; CDR2 reads SVGAGI (reference sequence). The CDR3 runs 15 residues. V was cut by 8 bases and J by 7 bases, with 24 bases left in between. The CDR3 loop reads CASRQTFEGTVEQYF. CDR3 bases: TGTGCCAGCCGACAAACCTTTGAGGGGACGGTGGAGCAGTACTTC.

Here the CDR3 DNA reads TGTGCCAGCAGCCTTGACGGGAACTCTGGAAACACCATATATTTT. Translation gives CASSLDGNSGNTIYF. The J gene is TRBJ1-3, the V gene TRBV7-9; D is undetermined. Germline V gene lookup returns CDR1 SEHNR and CDR2 FQNEAQ (reference sequence). The CDR3 length is 15 residues. V gave up 5 bases and J gave up 0 bases, with 11 bases separating them.

The chain carries TRBV29-1 and TRBJ2-7; D is possibly TRBD1 or TRBD2 (6 bases each). The CDR3 runs to 13 residues. From germline, CDR1 is SQVTM and CDR2 ANQGSEA. The V end was cut by 7 bases, the J end by 0 bases, with 13 bases between. CDR3 coding DNA: TGCAGCGCCGCCAGGGGACTCTCCTACGAGCAGTACTTC. Translating gives CSAARGLSYEQYF.

The chain has TRBV19 and TRBJ2-6, with D possibly TRBD2 on 6 matching bases. V was cut by 2 bases and J by 0 bases, with 14 bases left in between. Germline V lookup: CDR1 LNHDA, CDR2 SQIVND (reference sequence). This CDR3 contains 18 residues. CDR3 sequence reads: CASSIIDGRTSGANVLTF. CDR3 DNA: TGTGCCAGTAGTATAATAGACGGGAGAACCTCTGGGGCCAACGTCCTGACTTTC.

This clone occurred a few times. This sequence joins TRBV4-1 and TRBJ1-2; D unresolved. The CDR3 covers 15 residues. Germline V gene data show CDR1 as MGHRA and CDR2 as YSYEKL. Deletions cut 1 base from V and 0 bases from J, with 9 bases between. The CDR3 spells CASSQALSTNYGYTF. The CDR3 DNA sequence: TGCGCCAGCAGCCAAGCCCTAAGCACTAACTATGGCTACACCTTC.

V gene TRBV15 combines with J gene TRBJ2-7, with D perhaps matching TRBD1 (5 bases). The germline V gene has CDR1 LNHNV and CDR2 YYDKDF (reference sequence). The CDR3 consists of 17 residues. The V and J ends lost 0 bases and 0 bases respectively, with 15 bases between them. CDR3 in amino acids: CATSRDWGSINSYEQYF. CDR3 sequence (DNA): TGTGCCACCAGCAGAGATTGGGGCAGTATAAACTCCTACGAGCAGTACTTC.

The chain is built from TRBV27 and TRBJ2-7; D could derive from TRBD1 or TRBD2 (5 bases each). V lost 5 bases to trimming and J lost 0 bases, with 14 bases between them. The CDR3 is made up of 15 amino acids. Per the germline V gene, CDR1 is MNHEY and CDR2 is SMNVEV (reference sequence). The CDR3 spells CASSKGPVSSYEQYF. CDR3 nucleotide sequence: TGTGCCAGCAGTAAGGGACCGGTAAGCTCCTACGAGCAGTACTTC.

CDR3: CASSDNNEQFF. CDR3 DNA sequence: TGTGCCAGCAGCGACAACAATGAGCAGTTCTTC. The rearrangement joins TRBV6-2 or TRBV6-3 to TRBJ2-1; D is ambiguous. The CDR3 length is 11 residues. From germline, CDR1 is MNHEY and CDR2 SVGEGT. Trimming left V 6 bases short and J 5 bases short, with 5 bases between.

This chain connects TRBV7-9 to TRBJ2-2; D is ambiguous. Between the trimmed V and J ends, which lost 1 base and 5 bases, there was a span of 11 bases. CDR1 is SEHNR, CDR2 FQNEAQ, per germline (reference sequence). The CDR3 runs 15 residues. The chain's CDR3 is CASSLGSRMTGELFF. CDR3 sequence (DNA): TGTGCCAGCAGCTTAGGATCTCGAATGACCGGGGAGCTGTTTTTT.

V usage is TRBV10-3 and J usage is TRBJ2-7; possible D gene TRBD1, 6 bases. The germline V and J ends were trimmed by 6 bases and 2 bases, with 11 bases remaining between them. This CDR3 has 13 amino acids. Per the germline V gene, CDR1 is ENHRY and CDR2 is SYGVKD. Here the CDR3 DNA reads TGTGCCATCAGCGCAGGGGTGGCCTACGAGCAGTACTTC. Translated, it gives CAISAGVAYEQYF.

V usage is TRBV15 and J usage is TRBJ2-7; 11 bases line up with TRBD1. This CDR3 is built from 14 residues. Germline-derived CDR1 and CDR2 are LNHNV and YYDKDF (reference sequence). J gave up 6 bases and V 3 bases, and 4 bases lay outside the gene matches. The CDR3 coding sequence is TGTGCCACCAGCAGGAGGACAGGGGGCGGCGAGCAGTACTTC. Its protein product is CATSRRTGGGEQYF. The full variable domain, its missing parts supplied by reference TRBV15 and TRBJ2-7, is DAMVIQNPRYQVTQFGKPVTLSCSQTLNHNVMYWYQQKSSQAPKLLFHYYDKDFNNEADTPDNFQSRRPNTSFCFLDIRSPGLGDTAMYLCATSRRTGGGEQYFGPGTRLTVT.

The rearrangement links TRBV7-2 to TRBJ2-7; D gene ambiguous. The CDR3 spans 11 residues. Trimming removed 5 bases from V and 1 base from J, with 3 bases in between. Germline V gives CDR1 SGHTA, CDR2 FQGNSA. The DNA for the CDR3 is TGTGCCAGCAGCGGGTCCTACGAGCAGTACTTC. Protein sequence: CASSGSYEQYF. Based on the CDR3 plus reference TRBV7-2 and TRBJ2-7, the full variable domain is GAGVSQSPSNKVTEKGKDVELRCDPISGHTALYWYRQSLGQGLEFLIYFQGNSAPDKSGLPSDRFSAERTGGSVSTLTIQRTQQEDSAVYLCASSGSYEQYFGPGTRLTVT.

The count of this clone is one. The genes are TRBV3-1 (or the pseudogene TRBV3-2) and TRBJ2-1; 10 bases are shared with TRBD2. Germline V gene lookup returns CDR1 LGHDT and CDR2 YNNKEL (reference sequence). This CDR3 is 13 amino acids long. Trimming took 7 bases from V and 8 from J; bases not matched to a gene: 5. In DNA, the CDR3 is TGTGCCAGCAACAACGGACTAGCGGATGAGCAGTTCTTC. Residues: CASNNGLADEQFF.

This clone was picked up a small number of times. The gene calls are TRBV4-1 and TRBJ1-2, with D perhaps TRBD1 (5 bases). The V end was cut by 0 bases, the J end by 5 bases, with 10 bases between. This CDR3 is built from 14 residues. Germline lookup yields CDR1 MGHRA and CDR2 YSYEKL. This CDR3 reads CASSQENRPYGYTF. In nucleotides, the CDR3 is TGCGCCAGCAGCCAAGAAAACAGGCCTTATGGCTACACCTTC.

The chain recombines TRBV19 with TRBJ2-6; D not certain. The CDR3 spans 15 residues. Germline loops: CDR1 LNHDA, CDR2 SQIVND (reference sequence). V shed 6 bases and J shed 1 base, with 10 bases lying between them. The CDR3 protein is CASRDVKSGANVLTF. For the CDR3, the DNA is TGTGCCAGTAGAGACGTTAAGTCTGGGGCCAACGTCCTGACTTTC.

This rearrangement joins TRBV6-4 to TRBJ1-1; 8 nucleotides line up with TRBD1. Germline CDR1 and CDR2: MRHNA and SNTAGT. Trimming took 4 bases from V and 4 from J; bases not matched to a gene: 2. This CDR3 spans 13 amino acids. CDR3 bases: TGTGCCAGCAGTGTCGACAGGGGCACTGAAGCTTTCTTT. This codes for CASSVDRGTEAFF.